These T cell receptor beta chains were read from a single sample in a study of T cell responses to AZD1222 COVID-19 vaccine. Profiling relied on immunoSEQ multiplex PCR, and the TCRdb table lists in-frame clones only, not all of them. In the table there are 80,000 or so clones, approximately 90% of which are singletons. The sequencing here drew on peripheral blood, taken on day 0 of AZD1222 vaccination. The receptors were gathered from an adult in good health. Each CDR3 is given with its conserved first and last residue. A D gene is named only where the DNA matches it firmly. Clone size is shown for a subset of rows, as once, few, many or a class of expanded clone.

V	J	D	size	DNA	CDR3
TRBV4-3	TRBJ2-1	NA	NA	TGCGCCAGCAGCCAAGATCTCCGGGGGGCTAGCTCCTACAATGAGCAGTTCTTC	CASSQDLRGASSYNEQFF
TRBV6-1	TRBJ2-3	TRBD2	NA	TGTGCCAGCAGTGAAAGGAGCGGGAGAACAGATACGCAGTATTTT	CASSERSGRTDTQYF
TRBV20-1	TRBJ2-1	TRBD2	NA	TGCAGTGCTAGTCGCGGGAGTTCCTACAATGAGCAGTTCTTC	CSASRGSSYNEQFF
TRBV7-9	TRBJ1-3	NA	once	TGTGCCAGCAGCTTATTATCTTCTGGAAACACCATATATTTT	CASSLLSSGNTIYF
TRBV27	TRBJ1-2	NA	NA	TGTGCCAGCAGTTTATCTAGGGGACTGCAAGCTAACTATGGCTACACCTTC	CASSLSRGLQANYGYTF
TRBV30	TRBJ2-2	NA	NA	TGTGCCTGGAGAGACGACAACATCGGGGAGCTGTTTTTT	CAWRDDNIGELFF
TRBV12-5	TRBJ1-5	TRBD1	NA	TGTGCTAGTGGTTTGGGACAGGGGGCTGGTGTGGGTCAGCCCCAGCATTTT	CASGLGQGAGVGQPQHF
TRBV27	TRBJ1-1	NA	NA	TGTGCCAGCAGTTTGCGTGGGAATGAAGCTTTCTTT	CASSLRGNEAFF
TRBV27	TRBJ2-1	TRBD1	NA	TGTGCCAGCAGTTTAGGGTCCGGGACAGTGGGTTTCGATGAGCAGTTCTTC	CASSLGSGTVGFDEQFF
TRBV6-6	TRBJ2-7	NA	NA	TGTGCCACCAAATCGGGCCTCGAGCAGTACTTC	CATKSGLEQYF
TRBV29-1	TRBJ2-7	NA	NA	TGCAGCGTTGAAGATGGCGCGGGGTACGAGCAGTACTTC	CSVEDGAGYEQYF
TRBV19	TRBJ1-5	NA	NA	TGTGCCAGTACCCCCTGGGGGCAGCCGAATCAGCCCCAGCATTTT	CASTPWGQPNQPQHF
TRBV20-1	TRBJ1-6	NA	NA	TGCAGTGCTAGTGACAGGATCGGATCCTATAATTCACCCCTCCACTTT	CSASDRIGSYNSPLHF
TRBV7-6	TRBJ2-7	TRBD2	once	TGTGCCAGCAGCTTAGGACTAGCGGGAGTCAACGAGCAGTACTTC	CASSLGLAGVNEQYF
TRBV20-1	TRBJ1-1	NA	NA	TGCAGTGCCAGTGCGGGTACAGGAAGGCTAGCTTTCTTT	CSASAGTGRLAFF
TRBV7-9	TRBJ1-4	NA	NA	TGTGCCAGCATCCCCATCGTTGGTGAAAAACTGTTTTTT	CASIPIVGEKLFF
TRBV5-6	TRBJ1-2	NA	NA	TGTGCCAGCAGCACTACCAGACTCGTTGGCTATGGCTACACCTTC	CASSTTRLVGYGYTF
TRBV25-1	TRBJ1-5	NA	NA	TGTGCCAGCGGTCAGAATAGCAATCAGCCCCAGCATTTT	CASGQNSNQPQHF
TRBV7-9	TRBJ2-1	NA	NA	TGTGCCAGCAGCTTCAGGACAGCGTACAATGAGCAGTTCTTC	CASSFRTAYNEQFF
TRBV2	TRBJ1-5	TRBD1	NA	TGTGCCAGCAGAAACACCCTTACAGGGGGCAGGGGCAATCAGCCCCAGCATTTT	CASRNTLTGGRGNQPQHF
TRBV10-3	TRBJ2-3	NA	NA	TGTGCCTCGTCCGGGGACCCCACAGATACGCAGTATTTT	CASSGDPTDTQYF
TRBV19	TRBJ2-1	TRBD2	few	TGTGCCAGTAGTTCTAGCGGGAGGTCCAATGAGCAGTTCTTC	CASSSSGRSNEQFF
TRBV3-1/TRBV3-2	TRBJ1-5	TRBD1	NA	TGTGCCAGCAGCCGAACTGACAGGGGTAATCAGCCCCAGCATTTT	CASSRTDRGNQPQHF
TRBV7-9	TRBJ2-2	NA	NA	TGTGCCAGCAGCTGGGGCGGGAACACCGGGGAGCTGTTTTTT	CASSWGGNTGELFF
TRBV5-8	TRBJ1-3	NA	NA	TGTGCCAGCAGCTTTTCGCAGATCGTCTTGGGGACCATATATTTT	CASSFSQIVLGTIYF
TRBV7-9	TRBJ2-1	NA	NA	TGTGCCACGAAGCGGGCAACCTACAATGAGCAGTTCTTC	CATKRATYNEQFF
TRBV30	TRBJ2-3	NA	NA	TGTGCCTGGACAACTGGGGGAAGTGATACGCAGTATTTT	CAWTTGGSDTQYF
TRBV18	TRBJ1-5	NA	NA	TGTGCCAGCTCACCATCAACTTACAATCAGCCCCAGCATTTT	CASSPSTYNQPQHF
TRBV6-6	TRBJ1-1	NA	NA	TGTGCCAGCAGTTACGGGGGAACTGAAGCTTTCTTT	CASSYGGTEAFF